The sample holds many counts of the clone carrying this TCR beta chain. Its antigen is as yet unknown. This sample is drawn from a study of CD8 T cells in ankylosing spondylitis. J gave up 2 bases and V 4 bases, and 8 bases lay outside the gene matches. In germline, CDR1 is SGHRS, CDR2 YFSETQ. CDR3 size: 16 residues. Whole-study findings and limits: There was a TCR beta motif, made of several highly homologous variants, that appeared characteristic of ankylosing spondylitis blood. In reactive arthritis synovial fluid and blood, some motif variants had been reported before. In peripheral blood, disease-linked CD8+ clones occurred at relatively low frequencies.

TCRdb processed the 5' RACE reads anew with MiXCR; each CDR3 protein has one entry. Of about 340,000 distinct CDR3 sequences listed, approximately 8% are singletons. Sequencing was done on a sample of blood, either unsorted or a sorted T cell fraction (not recorded which). The sequence was collected from a male donor with ankylosing spondylitis. The chain links TRBV5-1 to TRBJ2-2; 7 positions agree with TRBD1. The CDR3 DNA is TGCGCCAGCAGCCAGGGGGTTCTTCCTAACACCGGGGAGCTGTTTTTT. It specifies CASSQGVLPNTGELFF.